Below, one TCR beta chain is given with its context. The data belong to a study of blood T cell repertoires in COVID-19. Study-wide background: Spain, Italy and the United States supplied samples that represented acute and convalescent COVID-19. In each case, the material was cDNA or gDNA derived from T cells, B-cell-depleted T cells, or PBMCs.

CDR1 and CDR2 from the germline V gene are SGHAT and FQNNGV. V was cut by 5 bases and J by 5 bases, with 9 bases left in between. The CDR3 sequence is 13 residues long. Authors' processing steps: Reference gene primer amplification gave nucleated cell count estimates. TCRdb's copy holds only in-frame clones and misses some; the assay was immunoSEQ multiplex PCR. V and J calls and clone size are copied from that table; D and trimming were computed from the DNA. Of approximately 140,000 clones listed, about 85% are singletons. The rearrangement links TRBV11-2 to TRBJ2-2, with a possible D match to TRBD1 (5 bases). This clonotype was sampled from a man aged 40-49 years with active or convalescent COVID-19. The specimen sequenced was peripheral blood. As DNA, the CDR3 is TGTGCCAGCAGCCTACAGGAAACCGGGGAGCTGTTTTTT. This gives the protein CASSLQETGELFF.